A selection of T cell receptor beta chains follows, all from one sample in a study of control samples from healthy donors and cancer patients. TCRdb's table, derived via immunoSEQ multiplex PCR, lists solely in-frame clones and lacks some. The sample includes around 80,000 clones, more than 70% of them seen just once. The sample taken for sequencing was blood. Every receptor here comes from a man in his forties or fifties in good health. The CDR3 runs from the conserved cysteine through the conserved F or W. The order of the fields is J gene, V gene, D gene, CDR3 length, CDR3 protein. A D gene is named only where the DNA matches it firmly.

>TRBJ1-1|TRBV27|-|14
CASYGQDRRTEAFF
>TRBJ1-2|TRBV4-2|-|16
CASSQDLLGTGYGYTF
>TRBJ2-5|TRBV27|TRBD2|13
CASSGLAEETQYF
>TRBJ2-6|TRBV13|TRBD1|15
CASSYGQAGANVLTF
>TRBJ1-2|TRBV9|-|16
CASSSQGSGWNYGYTF
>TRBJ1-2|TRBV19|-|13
CASSIGLSYGYTF
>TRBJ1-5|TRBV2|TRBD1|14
CASRGTGFGQPQHF
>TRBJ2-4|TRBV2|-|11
CASSERGPGDF
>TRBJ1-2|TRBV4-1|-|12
CASGLGVNGYTF
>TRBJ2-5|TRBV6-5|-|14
CASGDLRQKETQYF
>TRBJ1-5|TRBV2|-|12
CASSRGNQPQHF
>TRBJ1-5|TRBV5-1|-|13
CASSSGLNQPQHF
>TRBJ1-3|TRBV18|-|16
CASSPVAASSGNTIYF
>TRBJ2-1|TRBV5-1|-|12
CASSFGVNEQFF
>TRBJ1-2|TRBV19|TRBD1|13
CASTPRTGGGYTF
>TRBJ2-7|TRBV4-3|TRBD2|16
CASSRATSGNRYEQYF
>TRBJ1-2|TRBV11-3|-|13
CASSLGGNYGYTF
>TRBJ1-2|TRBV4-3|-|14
CASSQGASNYGYTF
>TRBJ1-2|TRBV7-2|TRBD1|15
CASSLTGIENYGYTF
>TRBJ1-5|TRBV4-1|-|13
CASSLTGNQPQHF
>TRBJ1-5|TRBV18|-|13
CASSPDMSQPQHF
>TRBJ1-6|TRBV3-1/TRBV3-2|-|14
CASSQQDRYSPLHF
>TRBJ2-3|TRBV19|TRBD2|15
CASSIPSGTTDTQYF
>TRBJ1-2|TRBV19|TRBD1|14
CASSIIQGVIGYTF
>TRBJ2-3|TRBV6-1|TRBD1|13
CASSEQGANTQYF
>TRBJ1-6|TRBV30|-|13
CAWTESYNSPLHF
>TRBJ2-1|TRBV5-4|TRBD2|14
CASSSGTSPGEQFF
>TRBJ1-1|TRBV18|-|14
CASSPDSLRTEAFF
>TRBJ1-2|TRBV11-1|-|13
CASSSDINYGYTF
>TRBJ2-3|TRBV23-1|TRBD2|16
CASSQPGLASTDTQYF
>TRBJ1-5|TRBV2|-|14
CASNLDMGYQPQHF
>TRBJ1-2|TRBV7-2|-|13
CASSLEAVYGYTF
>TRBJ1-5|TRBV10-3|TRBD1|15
CAISEGQGLNQPQHF
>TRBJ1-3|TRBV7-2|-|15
CASSRGLGSGNTIYF
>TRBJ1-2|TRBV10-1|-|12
CASLASSAGYTF
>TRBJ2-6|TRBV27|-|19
CASSLKGRKESSGANVLTF
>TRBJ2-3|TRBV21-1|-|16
CASSNRLAGGIPVQYF
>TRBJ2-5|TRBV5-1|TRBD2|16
CASSLGTSGGDETQYF
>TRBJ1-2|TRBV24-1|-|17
CATSELTPLGSYYGYTF
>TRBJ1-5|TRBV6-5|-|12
CASSSGNQPQHF
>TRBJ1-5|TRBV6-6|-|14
CASSYADNNQPQHF
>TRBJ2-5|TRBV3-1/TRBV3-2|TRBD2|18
CASSPPIGTSGLQETQYF
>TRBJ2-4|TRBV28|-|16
CASSPPEAVAKNIQYF
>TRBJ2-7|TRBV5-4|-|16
CASSPTYQGAVYEQYF
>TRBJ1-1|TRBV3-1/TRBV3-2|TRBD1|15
CASSLLGQGRTEAFF
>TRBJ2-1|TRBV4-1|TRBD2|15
CASSGLAGTNNEQFF
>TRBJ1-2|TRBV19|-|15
CASSINGQKIYGYTF
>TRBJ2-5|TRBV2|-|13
CASSSGLGETQYF
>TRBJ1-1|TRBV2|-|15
CASSEGHTGNTEAFF
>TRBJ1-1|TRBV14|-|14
CASSQLLGNTEAFF
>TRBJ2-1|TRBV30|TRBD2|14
CAWSVQSGRIEQFF
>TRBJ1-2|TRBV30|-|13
CAWRGDRATGYTF
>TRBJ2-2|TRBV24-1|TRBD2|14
CAAAGGTNTGELFF
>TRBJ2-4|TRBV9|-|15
CASSYGGLAKNIQYF
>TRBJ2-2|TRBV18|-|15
CASSPSGPYTGELFF
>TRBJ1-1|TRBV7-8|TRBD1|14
CASSLQGGSTEAFF
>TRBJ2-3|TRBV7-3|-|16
CASSLTGGPGTDTQYF
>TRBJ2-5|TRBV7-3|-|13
CASSFGVQETQYF